One and the same sample provided the 13 T cell receptor beta chains below, sequenced in a study of cytotoxic CD8 clonotypes in ibrutinib-treated CLL. Only in-frame clones appear in the TCRdb table, and some are missing; sequencing was by immunoSEQ multiplex PCR. The sample lists 160,000 or so clones; 81% were seen once. This specimen was PBMCs, taken after 12 months of ibrutinib treatment. The receptors stem from a human donor with chronic lymphocytic leukemia.

This chain uses TRBV11-2 with TRBJ1-2; D is perhaps TRBD1 (6 bases). V was cut by 5 bases and J by 2 bases, with 9 bases left in between. Germline loops: CDR1 SGHAT, CDR2 FQNNGV. This CDR3 contains 13 residues. The CDR3 region has the DNA TGTGCCAGCAGCCGACAGGAAAACTATGGCTACACCTTC. It yields the protein CASSRQENYGYTF.

The V and J genes are TRBV4-3 and TRBJ2-1, with TRBD2 matching 8 bases. V trimming: 0 bases; J trimming: 7 bases; junction bases outside the gene matches: 8. Germline V CDR1 and CDR2: LGHNA, YSLEER. The CDR3 consists of 16 residues. The CDR3 bases are TGCGCCAGCAGCCAAGATAGCGGGATCCCTCGAAATGAGCAGTTCTTC. Its protein product is CASSQDSGIPRNEQFF.

This chain uses TRBV11-3 with TRBJ2-1; the D gene is possibly TRBD2 (6 bases). The CDR3 runs 15 residues. Germline CDR1 is SGHNT and CDR2 is YENEEA. Trimming left V 4 bases short and J 8 bases short, with 18 bases between. The CDR3 reads CASSSGTPFSYEQFF. The CDR3 bases are TGTGCCAGCAGCTCCGGGACTCCATTCAGCTATGAGCAGTTCTTC.

The chain uses TRBV5-4 and TRBJ1-1, with D unresolved. Looked up from germline, CDR1 is SGHNT and CDR2 is YYREEE (reference sequence). V dropped 4 bases and J dropped 0 bases, with 13 bases sitting between them. The CDR3 spans 15 residues. The CDR3 is CASSRGGMMNTEAFF. The CDR3 coding sequence is TGTGCCAGCAGCCGGGGAGGGATGATGAACACTGAAGCTTTCTTT. Combining the CDR3 with reference TRBV5-4 and TRBJ1-1 gives the whole variable domain ETGVTQSPTHLIKTRGQQVTLRCSSQSGHNTVSWYQQALGQGPQFIFQYYREEENGRGNFPPRFSGLQFPNYSSELNVNALELDDSALYLCASSRGGMMNTEAFFGQGTRLTVV.

The V and J genes are TRBV5-6 and TRBJ2-1; 9 bases map to TRBD1. The CDR3 has 16 residues. Germline assignment: CDR1 SGHDT and CDR2 YYEEEE. V dropped 4 bases and J dropped 4; count of bases not matched to a gene: 9. The CDR3 reads CASSNRAGTGYNEQFF. The CDR3 DNA follows: TGTGCCAGCAGCAACCGTGCCGGGACAGGGTACAATGAGCAGTTCTTC.

The chain is built from TRBV11-3 and TRBJ1-3, with 11 bases lining up with TRBD1. V gave up 5 bases and J gave up 2 bases; unmatched junction bases: 2. Germline CDR1 reads SGHNT; CDR2 reads YENEEA. The CDR3 totals 15 residues. The CDR3, as DNA: TGTGCCAGCAGCCCGGGACAGGGGGCTGGAAACACCATATATTTT. Translated, it gives CASSPGQGAGNTIYF.

V and J are TRBV28 and TRBJ2-1, with 14 positions matching TRBD2. With 5 bases clipped from V and 10 bases from J, the junction kept 7 bases outside the gene matches. CDR3 length: 15 residues. Germline V gene data show CDR1 as MDHEN and CDR2 as SYDVKM. The DNA of the CDR3 is TGTGCCAGCAGTCCGGGACTAGCGGGAGTTAAGGAGCAGTTCTTC. Amino acid sequence: CASSPGLAGVKEQFF. Complete variable domain (other parts from reference TRBV28 and TRBJ2-1): DVKVTQSSRYLVKRTGEKVFLECVQDMDHENMFWYRQDPGLGLRLIYFSYDVKMKEKGDIPEGYSVSREKKERFSLILESASTNQTSMYLCASSPGLAGVKEQFFGPGTRLTVL.

The V call is TRBV4-1, the J call TRBJ2-1, with 7 nucleotides matching TRBD2. The V gene's germline CDR1 is MGHRA and CDR2 YSYEKL. V trimming: 1 base; J trimming: 3 bases; junction bases outside the gene matches: 3. The length of the CDR3 is 15 residues. The CDR3: CASSQAGGGYNEQFF. CDR3 coding DNA: TGCGCCAGCAGCCAAGCGGGAGGAGGCTACAATGAGCAGTTCTTC.

The rearrangement links TRBV5-1 to TRBJ2-5; D remains unclear. V dropped 5 bases and J dropped 2 bases, with 7 bases sitting between them. Germline V gene sequence: CDR1 SGHRS, CDR2 YFSETQ. There are 12 residues in the CDR3. The CDR3 loop reads CASSLSQETQYF. The CDR3 DNA is TGCGCCAGCAGTCTTAGTCAAGAGACCCAGTACTTC.

This clone occurred a few times. The chain links TRBV7-3 to TRBJ2-3; D unclear. Germline lookup yields CDR1 SGHTA and CDR2 FQGTGA. The ends were cut back, 1 base at V and 3 bases at J, with 11 bases in the middle. CDR3 length: 15 amino acids. CDR3 nucleotides: TGTGCCAGCAGCTTAAGAGGCGCTGTGACAGATACGCAGTATTTT. Its translation: CASSLRGAVTDTQYF.

This clone occurred a few times. This chain connects TRBV6-1 to TRBJ2-2; tentative D call: TRBD1 (5 bases). This CDR3 spans 12 amino acids. With 2 bases removed from V and 7 bases from J, the gap between germline ends came to 5 bases. Germline assignment: CDR1 MNHNS and CDR2 SASEGT. CDR3 loop: CASSETGGELFF. CDR3 in DNA: TGTGCCAGCAGTGAAACAGGCGGGGAGCTGTTTTTT.

This clone was counted only a few times. This chain joins TRBV6-5 and TRBJ2-5; D might be TRBD2 (7 bases). The CDR3 extends over 16 amino acids. Trimming removed 4 bases from V and 1 base from J, with 16 bases in between. CDR1 is MNHEY, CDR2 SVGAGI, per germline. CDR3 in DNA: TGTGCCAGCAGTTGGCCAAGGGGGGGGTCCCAAGAGACCCAGTACTTC. Amino acid sequence: CASSWPRGGSQETQYF.

The CDR3 protein is CASIPDRNTGELFF. In nucleotides, the CDR3 is TGTGCCAGTATCCCGGACAGGAACACCGGGGAGCTGTTTTTT. The V gene is TRBV19, the J gene TRBJ2-2; possibly TRBD1 for D (6 bases). The V and J ends lost 7 bases and 1 base respectively, with 10 bases between them. Germline CDR1 LNHDA, CDR2 SQIVND (reference sequence). CDR3 length: 14 amino acids.